This is a list of T cell receptor beta chains from one sample in a study of blood T cell repertoires in COVID-19. The data were produced by immunoSEQ multiplex PCR, yet TCRdb's version contains in-frame clones alone and is incomplete. The sample lists about 130,000 clones, around 85% occurring once. The sample was peripheral blood. These receptor sequences come from a woman older than 75 with acute or convalescent COVID-19. Each CDR3 is given with its conserved first and last residue. The D gene is left open where the match is weak. A row's size may be missing; if present it is once, few, many or a size class.

-	TRBV5-1	-	13	TRBJ1-1	CASSLFMNTEAFF	TGCGCCAGCAGCTTGTTCATGAACACTGAAGCTTTCTTT
TRBD1	TRBV19	few	19	TRBJ1-2	CASCAERPGQGAENYGYTF	TGTGCCAGTTGCGCTGAGAGGCCGGGACAGGGGGCGGAAAACTATGGCTACACCTTC
TRBD1	TRBV6-6	-	14	TRBJ1-2	CASRSRGQDYGYTF	TGTGCCAGCAGGTCTAGGGGACAGGACTATGGCTACACCTTC
-	TRBV2	-	15	TRBJ1-1	CASSDTRDWNTEAFF	TGTGCCAGCAGTGATACTCGGGACTGGAACACTGAAGCTTTCTTT
TRBD1	TRBV2	-	13	TRBJ2-2	CASRGTGDGELFF	TGTGCCAGCCGAGGGACAGGGGACGGGGAGCTGTTTTTT
-	TRBV7-9	-	18	TRBJ1-3	CASSPKGSLVMAGNTIYF	TGTGCCAGCAGCCCCAAGGGGTCCCTTGTTATGGCTGGAAACACCATATATTTT
-	TRBV7-2	-	12	TRBJ2-1	CASSLVEDEQFF	TGTGCCAGCAGCTTAGTCGAGGATGAGCAGTTCTTC
-	TRBV19	-	14	TRBJ2-5	CASSTVSGEETQYF	TGTGCCAGTAGCACCGTATCGGGGGAAGAGACCCAGTACTTC
TRBD1	TRBV6-5	-	15	TRBJ1-3	CASSLNRGTGNTIYF	TGTGCCAGCAGTCTTAACAGGGGGACTGGAAACACCATATATTTT
-	TRBV27	few	18	TRBJ1-3	CASSFRPPGNNPGNTIYF	TGTGCCAGCAGTTTCCGACCCCCAGGGAATAATCCTGGAAACACCATATATTTT
TRBD1	TRBV7-2	-	15	TRBJ1-2	CASSPGTGRFYGYTF	TGTGCCAGCAGCCCCGGGACAGGGAGGTTCTATGGCTACACCTTC
TRBD1	TRBV5-1	-	16	TRBJ1-2	CASSPILGTGGNGYTF	TGCGCCAGCAGCCCTATTTTGGGGACAGGGGGGAACGGCTACACCTTC
TRBD1	TRBV7-2	-	14	TRBJ2-7	CASSYGQGAREQYF	TGTGCCAGCAGCTATGGACAGGGGGCGCGCGAGCAGTACTTC
TRBD2	TRBV6-5	-	14	TRBJ2-3	CASSAGGLTDTQYF	TGTGCCAGCAGCGCGGGGGGATTAACAGATACGCAGTATTTT
-	TRBV29-1	-	13	TRBJ1-4	CSVGSRGGEKLFF	TGCAGCGTTGGAAGCAGGGGCGGTGAAAAACTGTTTTTT
-	TRBV2	-	13	TRBJ2-2	CASSDREGGELFF	TGTGCCAGCAGTGACAGGGAAGGCGGGGAGCTGTTTTTT
-	TRBV10-1	few	13	TRBJ2-1	CASPATAYNEQFF	TGCGCCAGCCCCGCCACAGCCTACAATGAGCAGTTCTTC
TRBD1	TRBV5-1	few	14	TRBJ2-2	CASRRTGDGMELFF	TGCGCCAGCAGAAGGACAGGGGACGGGATGGAGCTGTTTTTT
-	TRBV7-7	once	16	TRBJ2-1	CASSLGGRGGDSEQFF	TGTGCCAGCAGCTTAGGGGGGCGGGGTGGGGACAGTGAGCAGTTCTTC
TRBD1	TRBV25-1	-	15	TRBJ2-2	CASSRQGRNTGELFF	TGTGCCAGCAGTCGACAGGGGAGGAACACCGGGGAGCTGTTTTTT
-	TRBV2	-	15	TRBJ1-2	CASSLYLTGERGYTF	TGTGCCAGCAGCCTTTACTTAACCGGCGAGAGGGGCTACACCTTC
-	TRBV10-1	few	12	TRBJ2-5	CASSQTRETQYF	TGCGCCAGCAGCCAGACAAGAGAGACCCAGTACTTC
-	TRBV5-1	-	14	TRBJ2-3	CASSLRQHTDTQYF	TGCGCCAGCAGCCTTCGACAGCACACAGATACGCAGTATTTT
-	TRBV27	-	14	TRBJ1-2	CASRAGPTNYGYTF	TGTGCCAGCAGGGCGGGCCCGACTAACTATGGCTACACCTTC
TRBD1	TRBV5-1	-	16	TRBJ1-4	CASSPDRGRVYEKLFF	TGCGCCAGCAGCCCGGACAGGGGGCGGGTTTATGAAAAACTGTTTTTT
-	TRBV14	once	14	TRBJ1-4	CASSQGGATGKLFF	TGTGCCAGCAGCCAAGGGGGCGCAACTGGGAAACTGTTTTTT
TRBD1	TRBV19	-	17	TRBJ2-3	CASSIGPGTGATDTQYF	TGTGCCAGTAGTATAGGGCCCGGGACAGGGGCAACAGATACGCAGTATTTT
TRBD1	TRBV7-2	-	15	TRBJ1-4	CASSLAPGQGGKLFF	TGTGCCAGCAGCTTAGCGCCGGGACAGGGTGGAAAACTGTTTTTT
TRBD2	TRBV27	-	17	TRBJ2-2	CASHLNIGGLGTGELFF	TGTGCCAGCCATCTCAACATTGGGGGACTAGGGACCGGGGAGCTGTTTTTT
-	TRBV2	-	14	TRBJ1-2	CASSLRRSPPGYTF	TGTGCCAGCAGTCTACGCCGGTCCCCCCCTGGCTACACCTTC
TRBD2	TRBV2	-	15	TRBJ2-3	CASSPTSGGANTQYF	TGTGCCAGCAGTCCGACTAGCGGGGGGGCGAATACGCAGTATTTT
TRBD1	TRBV5-4	-	16	TRBJ2-1	CASSALDRGEDNEQFF	TGTGCCAGCAGCGCCTTGGACAGGGGTGAAGACAATGAGCAGTTCTTC
-	TRBV30	few	13	TRBJ1-3	CAWKGTTGNTIYF	TGTGCCTGGAAGGGGACAACTGGAAACACCATATATTTT
-	TRBV5-1	-	15	TRBJ1-1	CASTLGGLTGTEAFF	TGCGCCAGCACCCTGGGGGGGCTTACCGGAACTGAAGCTTTCTTT
TRBD1	TRBV19	-	16	TRBJ1-1	CASSPRTGGMDTEAFF	TGTGCCAGTAGTCCGCGGACAGGGGGAATGGACACTGAAGCTTTCTTT
-	TRBV9	-	15	TRBJ2-7	CASSATGIGPYEQYF	TGTGCCAGCAGCGCGACCGGGATTGGACCCTACGAGCAGTACTTC
-	TRBV6-6	few	15	TRBJ1-5	CASSYDRIVNQPQHF	TGTGCCAGCAGTTACGACAGAATAGTCAATCAGCCCCAGCATTTT
-	TRBV3-1/TRBV3-2	-	14	TRBJ1-3	CASSLQGGGNTIYF	TGTGCCAGCAGTCTACAGGGTGGTGGAAACACCATATATTTT
TRBD2	TRBV5-1	-	15	TRBJ2-2	CATKGGLVDTGELFF	TGCGCCACCAAGGGGGGACTAGTGGACACCGGGGAGCTGTTTTTT
TRBD1	TRBV19	-	13	TRBJ1-2	CASGDRAFYGYTF	TGTGCCAGTGGGGACAGAGCGTTCTATGGCTACACCTTC
TRBD1	TRBV3-1/TRBV3-2	-	22	TRBJ1-1	CASSQDATDRGLRKDMNTEAFF	TGTGCCAGCAGCCAAGACGCTACCGACAGGGGTTTAAGAAAAGACATGAACACTGAAGCTTTCTTT
-	TRBV6-2/TRBV6-3	-	14	TRBJ1-5	CASSYLGQNQPQHF	TGTGCCAGCAGTTACTTGGGCCAAAATCAGCCCCAGCATTTT